The TCR beta chain described here comes from a study of T cell changes during pregnancy in multiple sclerosis. CDR1 and CDR2 from the germline V gene are PRHDT and FYEKMQ (reference sequence). CDR3 length equals 16 residues. V lost 1 base and J lost 6, with 19 bases in between. Profiling relied on immunoSEQ multiplex PCR, and the TCRdb table lists in-frame clones only, not all of them. The table records about 100,000 clones, about 94% of them present only once. The chain combines TRBV13 with TRBJ2-7; maybe TRBD2 (6 bases). Sequences were derived from peripheral blood, sampled before pregnancy. The clonotype comes from a female donor with multiple sclerosis, enrolled in a pregnancy study. CDR3 loop: CASSLEGLDATGEQYF. DNA for the CDR3: TGTGCCAGCAGCTTAGAGGGACTCGACGCGACGGGCGAGCAGTACTTC.